This T cell receptor beta chain comes out of a study of CD8 T cells in ankylosing spondylitis (dated by TCRdb to 2016 to 2017). With respect to the entire study: To find TCR variants linked to disease, the study profiled T cell receptor beta repertoires in ankylosing spondylitis patients and healthy donors. In total, the full study cohort was made up of 110 or so healthy donors and roughly 27 ankylosing spondylitis patients. Peripheral blood was sampled, and synovial fluid was additionally collected from ankylosing spondylitis patients.

What the work shows at the level of the full study, not this receptor alone: Some of the motif variants had been reported before in the synovial fluid and blood of reactive arthritis patients, a finding that suggests common disease-initiation mechanisms. The disease-linked clones were reported as significantly enriched in matched synovial fluid samples from ankylosing spondylitis patients. A CD8+ phenotype was shown by the disease-linked clones, which were found at relatively low frequencies in peripheral blood. Blood from ankylosing spondylitis patients appeared to be characterized by a TCR beta motif made up of under ten highly homologous amino acid variants.

This clonotype showed up many times. Its antigen is not yet known. Base quality data are lacking; no much larger clone is found one base away. The V end gives up 0 bases and the J end 6 bases, leaving 7 bases in the junction not matched to a gene. Taken from the germline V gene, the CDR1 and CDR2 loops are SGHRS and YFSETQ. Spanning cysteine to phenylalanine, the CDR3 consists of 15 amino acids. Just the 45-base CDR3 DNA is kept, in frame starting at base 1. TCRdb records Illumina HiSeq 2500 as the sequencer. TCR beta libraries were prepared by quantitative 5'-RACE with molecular barcodes. For the original study's pipeline: Disease-linked TCR variants were identified with a new computational method built on a probabilistic model of VDJ rearrangement. Clones were called with MiXCR by TCRdb after fastp trimmed the public reads at Q25, and only in-frame beta chains were retained. A single entry per CDR3 protein holds the most common genes and DNA from its merged rows. TCRdb's processing, not the authors' own work, is the source of the V and J calls. This sample lists about 220,000 distinct CDR3 sequences; roughly a tenth were detected once. The top ten clones comprise 20% to 25% of the sample.

In this chain, TRBV5-1 is recombined with TRBJ2-3; a stretch of 7 junction bases matches TRBD2. This TCR was sampled from a male donor with ankylosing spondylitis or in good health (not recorded which). Sequenced input: blood, either unsorted or a sorted T cell fraction (not recorded which). The CDR3 in this case is CASSLAGDYLDTQYF. The nucleotide sequence reads TGCGCCAGCAGCTTGGCCGGGGACTACCTGGATACGCAGTATTTT.